This T cell receptor beta chain was identified in a study of cytomegalovirus exposure and HLA in healthy donors. Background on the study: In terms of ancestry, the Caucasian-associated cluster contained about four fifths of the roughly 400 genotyped donors. Findings of the study overall: Among TCR sequences, most were rare, though some public TCRs appeared in many donors. Exclusion as indistinguishable affected some V segments, including TRBV6-2 and TRBV6-3. Reports indicate that TCR beta sequences accurately predicted the HLA-A and HLA-B alleles of most subjects.

Germline CDR1 and CDR2: MNHEY and SMNVEV (reference sequence). The V end was cut by 2 bases, the J end by 7 bases, with 15 bases between. The CDR3 sequence is 15 residues long. With regard to this clone: Its specificity is unknown.

This PCR relied on a set of 60 Vbeta primers and 13 Jbeta primers. The method was immunoSEQ multiplex PCR; TCRdb's version includes in-frame clones alone and lacks a portion of them. The sample gives under 200,000 clones, around 80% of which show up once; roughly 4.8% is in the top ten. The receptor was derived from a woman between 45 and 65 years old in good health and CMV-seropositive. The source material was PBMCs. The J gene is TRBJ1-5, the V gene TRBV27; D possibly corresponds to TRBD1 (6 bases). In nucleotides, the CDR3 is TGTGCCAGCAGTTTACCCCGGGGGGGCGGGCAGCCCCAGCATTTT. Translation: CASSLPRGGGQPQHF.